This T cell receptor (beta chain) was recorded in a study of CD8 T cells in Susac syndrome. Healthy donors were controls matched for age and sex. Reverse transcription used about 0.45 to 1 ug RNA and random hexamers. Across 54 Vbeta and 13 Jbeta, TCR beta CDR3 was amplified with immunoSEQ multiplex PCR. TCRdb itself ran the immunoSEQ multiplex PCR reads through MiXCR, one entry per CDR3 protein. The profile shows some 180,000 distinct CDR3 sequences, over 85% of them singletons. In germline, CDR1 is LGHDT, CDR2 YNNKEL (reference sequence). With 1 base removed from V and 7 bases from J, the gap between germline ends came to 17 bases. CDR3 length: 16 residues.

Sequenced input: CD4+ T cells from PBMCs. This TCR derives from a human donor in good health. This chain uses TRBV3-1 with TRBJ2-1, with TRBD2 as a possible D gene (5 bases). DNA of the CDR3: TGTGCCAGCAGCCAAGGGGCTAGCCTCCTTGGGAATGAGCAGTTCTTC. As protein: CASSQGASLLGNEQFF.